Presented here are 27 T cell receptor beta chains from one specimen sequenced in a study of CD8 T cells in ankylosing spondylitis. TCRdb re-analysed the 5' RACE reads in MiXCR, keeping a single row per CDR3 protein. The sample lists roughly 250,000 distinct CDR3 sequences, approximately 10% occurring once. The sequenced material came from blood, either unsorted or a sorted T cell fraction (not recorded which). The receptors were sampled from a male donor with ankylosing spondylitis or in good health (not recorded which).

This clonotype was picked up many times. The rearrangement uses TRBV29-1 and TRBJ1-5, with 7 positions matching TRBD1. This CDR3 comprises 14 residues. Trimming at V came to 7 bases and at J to 2 bases, leaving 8 bases not matched to a gene. CDR1 is SQVTM and CDR2 is ANQGSEA in the germline V gene. CDR3 in amino acids: CSAAQGGGNQPQHF. The CDR3 nucleotides read TGCAGCGCCGCTCAGGGGGGCGGCAATCAGCCCCAGCATTTT.

The rearrangement joins TRBV7-9 to TRBJ1-1; possibly TRBD1 for D (6 bases). Trimming left V 4 bases short and J 7 bases short, with 22 bases between. The CDR3 extends over 16 amino acids. Germline values: CDR1 SEHNR, CDR2 FQNEAQ (reference sequence). CDR3 protein: CASSSGIGTSGLEAFF. The CDR3 nucleotides read TGTGCCAGCAGCTCAGGGATAGGGACATCAGGACTTGAAGCTTTCTTT.

Many counts were recorded for this clonotype. The V call is TRBV10-3, the J call TRBJ2-7; D might be TRBD1 (6 bases). This CDR3 spans 15 amino acids. V lost 3 bases and J 1 base, leaving 13 bases between the germline ends. From germline, CDR1 is ENHRY and CDR2 SYGVKD. In DNA form, the CDR3 reads TGTGCCATCAGTGACCCGGGGACACCGTCCTACGAGCAGTACTTC. Residues: CAISDPGTPSYEQYF.

This clonotype was observed many times. The genes are TRBV29-1 and TRBJ1-4; possible D gene TRBD1, 6 bases. Trimming left V 7 bases short and J 0 bases short, with 21 bases between. Per the germline V gene, CDR1 is SQVTM and CDR2 is ANQGSEA. The CDR3 contains 17 residues. CDR3: CSARGHGFGATNEKLFF. CDR3 coding DNA: TGCAGCGCCCGGGGACACGGCTTCGGAGCAACTAATGAAAAACTGTTTTTT.

This clonotype appeared many times. The V call is TRBV3-1, the J call TRBJ2-7; 10 bases align to TRBD2. Per germline, CDR1 LGHDT and CDR2 YNNKEL (reference sequence). The CDR3 loop spans 16 amino acids. The V segment lost 4 bases and the J segment 6 bases; nucleotides outside the gene matches: 12. The CDR3 sequence is CASSRRGTSVVPEQYF. As DNA, the CDR3 is TGTGCCAGCAGCCGAAGGGGGACTAGCGTCGTCCCCGAGCAGTACTTC.

The gene calls are TRBV12-3 or TRBV12-4 and TRBJ2-1; 14 nucleotides align to TRBD2. This CDR3 is built from 16 residues. DNA for the CDR3: TGTGCGTCGGGACTAGCGGGAGCCTTCTCCTACAATGAGCAGTTCTTC. It codes for CASGLAGAFSYNEQFF.

Only a few counts were recorded for this clonotype. The rearrangement uses TRBV18 and TRBJ1-1, with D possibly matching TRBD1 (5 bases). CDR3 length: 15 amino acids. Trimming stripped 3 bases from V and 5 bases from J, with 16 bases between. Germline V CDR1 and CDR2: KGHSH, LQKENI. The CDR3 DNA reads as TGTGCCAGCTCACCGCAGATCAGGGAATCGACTGAAGCTTTCTTT. It codes for CASSPQIRESTEAFF.

The chain carries TRBV5-1 and TRBJ2-7; D may be TRBD1 (5 bases). This CDR3 is 12 amino acids long. V shed 5 bases and J shed 3 bases, with 9 bases lying between them. Germline CDR1 SGHRS, CDR2 YFSETQ. This chain's CDR3 is CASRGDYYEQYF. DNA for the CDR3: TGCGCCAGCAGAGGGGATTACTACGAGCAGTACTTC. The full variable domain, completed using reference TRBV5-1 and TRBJ2-7, is KAGVTQTPRYLIKTRGQQVTLSCSPISGHRSVSWYQQTPGQGLQFLFEYFSETQRNKGNFPGRFSGRQFSNSRSEMNVSTLELGDSALYLCASRGDYYEQYFGPGTRLTVT.

This clonotype was counted at least ten times. The rearrangement links TRBV27 to TRBJ2-7, with D perhaps assigned TRBD1 or TRBD2 (5 bases each). This CDR3 has 16 amino acids. Germline values: CDR1 MNHEY, CDR2 SMNVEV (reference sequence). The germline V and J ends were trimmed by 2 bases and 1 base, with 15 bases remaining between them. This chain's CDR3 is CASSLDGLGPSYEQYF. DNA of the CDR3: TGTGCCAGCAGTTTAGACGGACTGGGGCCTTCCTACGAGCAGTACTTC.

This clonotype has only a few counts. The chain has TRBV4-1 and TRBJ2-1, with 15 nucleotides matching TRBD2. After removal of 0 bases from V and 6 bases from J, the junction contained 0 bases not matched to a gene. Germline lookup yields CDR1 MGHRA and CDR2 YSYEKL. This CDR3 is 16 amino acids long. The CDR3 spells CASSQEGLAGGNEQFF. In nucleotides, the CDR3 is TGCGCCAGCAGCCAAGAGGGACTAGCGGGAGGCAATGAGCAGTTCTTC.

The chain joins TRBV4-2 to TRBJ2-2, with D hard to call. CDR3 length: 16 amino acids. Trimming removed 0 bases from V and 5 bases from J, with 13 bases in between. CDR1 and CDR2 (germline): LGHNA, YNFKEQ. DNA of the CDR3: TGTGCCAGCAGCCAAGACGCAACCAGGAGTACCGGGGAGCTGTTTTTT. Translating it yields CASSQDATRSTGELFF.

There are many counts of this clonotype. J is TRBJ2-4 and V is TRBV30, with 8 bases matching TRBD2. Germline V CDR1 and CDR2: GTSNPN, SVGIG (reference sequence). V shed 0 bases, J shed 7 bases, and the junction held 5 bases outside the gene matches. This CDR3 region has 14 residues. CDR3 in DNA: TGTGCCTGGAGTGTAAGCGGGAGACCGAACATTCAGTACTTC. Translating gives CAWSVSGRPNIQYF.

This clonotype has at least ten counts. This rearrangement joins TRBV27 to TRBJ1-1, with TRBD1 identical over 10 bases. CDR1 and CDR2 (germline): MNHEY, SMNVEV (reference sequence). The junction had 5 bases not matched to a gene; V was cut back by 3 bases and J by 4 bases. CDR3 length: 15 residues. CDR3 sequence reads: CASSFKTGGGTEAFF. For the CDR3, the DNA is TGTGCCAGCAGTTTCAAGACAGGGGGCGGCACTGAAGCTTTCTTT.

Ten or more counts support this clonotype. The rearrangement uses TRBV6-4 and TRBJ1-2, with D possibly TRBD1 on 5 matching bases. V lost 6 bases and J 6 bases, leaving 11 bases between the germline ends. Germline CDR1 MRHNA, CDR2 SNTAGT. CDR3 size: 12 residues. CDR3 in amino acids: CASRQGVDGYTF. CDR3 bases: TGTGCCAGCAGGCAGGGAGTCGATGGCTACACCTTC.

The rearrangement joins TRBV7-6 to TRBJ2-1; D possibly corresponds to TRBD2 (5 bases). Trimming pared 5 bases from V and 0 bases from J, leaving 14 bases between. The CDR3 is made up of 16 amino acids. The germline V gene encodes CDR1 SGHVS and CDR2 FNYEAQ. The CDR3 DNA reads TGTGCCAGCAGCGCAGAGCGGAGGAGCTCCTACAATGAGCAGTTCTTC. It codes for CASSAERRSSYNEQFF.

The chain joins TRBV12-3 or TRBV12-4 to TRBJ2-7; D perhaps matches TRBD2 (6 bases). Trimming stripped 3 bases from V and 6 bases from J, with 12 bases between. The CDR3 loop spans 13 amino acids. CDR3 protein: CASSFTGRTEQYF. The CDR3 nucleotides are TGTGCCAGCAGTTTTACCGGGAGAACCGAGCAGTACTTC.

This clonotype has ten or more counts. The gene calls are TRBV7-8 and TRBJ2-7; 9 positions agree with TRBD1. J was trimmed by 2 bases and V by 2 bases; bases with no gene match: 1. Per the germline V gene, CDR1 is SGHVS and CDR2 is FQNEAQ. This CDR3 region has 14 residues. The CDR3 region is CASSLRDRAYEQYF. In DNA form, the CDR3 reads TGTGCCAGCAGCTTACGGGACAGGGCCTACGAGCAGTACTTC.

The rearrangement uses TRBV6-5 and TRBJ1-1, with D unresolved. The V gene lost 3 bases and the J gene lost 6 bases, with 11 bases spanning the gap. Germline loops: CDR1 MNHEY, CDR2 SVGAGI. This CDR3 is 13 amino acids long. The CDR3 loop is CASSYDRRAEAFF. CDR3 bases: TGTGCCAGCAGTTATGATCGTCGGGCTGAAGCTTTCTTT.

This clonotype was recorded at least ten times. The V and J genes are TRBV5-1 and TRBJ2-1, with D possibly matching TRBD2 (6 bases). Germline lookup yields CDR1 SGHRS and CDR2 YFSETQ. V was shortened by 0 bases and J by 3 bases, with 16 bases between the two germline ends. The length of the CDR3 is 17 residues. The CDR3 region is CASSLAYGGSFYNEQFF. DNA for the CDR3: TGCGCCAGCAGCTTGGCCTATGGGGGGTCCTTCTACAATGAGCAGTTCTTC.

This clonotype was seen many times. The gene calls are TRBV5-1 and TRBJ2-7; D gene unclear. Trimming took 0 bases from V and 0 from J, leaving 7 bases between them. Looked up from germline, CDR1 is SGHRS and CDR2 is YFSETQ. The CDR3 covers 14 residues. The chain's CDR3 is CASSLEGNSYEQYF. CDR3 DNA sequence: TGCGCCAGCAGCTTGGAAGGTAACTCCTACGAGCAGTACTTC.

This clonotype was observed a handful of times. The chain combines TRBV4-2 with TRBJ1-4; D possibly corresponds to TRBD1 (5 bases). Trimming removed 0 bases from V and 8 bases from J, with 10 bases in between. Per germline, CDR1 LGHNA and CDR2 YNFKEQ. The CDR3 runs 14 residues. CDR3 in amino acids: CASSQEGRGEKLFF. The CDR3 region has the DNA TGTGCCAGCAGCCAAGAGGGGCGAGGGGAAAAACTGTTTTTT.

This clonotype has only a few counts. The gene calls are TRBV20-1 and TRBJ2-7, with TRBD1 matching over 7 bases. The CDR3 has 14 amino acids. V trimming: 6 bases; J trimming: 1 base; junction bases outside the gene matches: 9. Germline CDR1 DFQATT, CDR2 SNEGSKA (reference sequence). CDR3 DNA: TGCAGTGCGAACAACCCGGGACAGTCCTACGAGCAGTACTTC. The encoded protein is CSANNPGQSYEQYF.

This clonotype was recorded many times. This chain uses TRBV19 with TRBJ2-3; D tentatively fits TRBD1 or TRBD2 (5 bases each). V lost 9 bases and J lost 6, with 22 bases in between. Germline CDR1 reads LNHDA; CDR2 reads SQIVND (reference sequence). The CDR3 spans 15 residues. The CDR3 spells CASARGVWIIDTQYF. In DNA form, the CDR3 reads TGTGCCAGCGCGAGAGGGGTCTGGATAATTGATACGCAGTATTTT.

In its sample, this clonotype was seen a few times. Being one base from a much bigger clone, this may be a read error. The rearrangement links TRBV5-1 to TRBJ1-4, with 7 bases matching TRBD1. CDR3 length equals 14 residues. Germline lookup yields CDR1 SGHRS and CDR2 YFSETQ. V was clipped by 4 bases and J by 7 bases; unmatched bases: 7. CDR3 bases: TGCGCCAGCAGCCCCGGACAGGACATTGAAAAACTGTTTTTT. Translation: CASSPGQDIEKLFF.

This clonotype was seen many times. The gene calls are TRBV7-2 and TRBJ2-7; a weak D match, TRBD1 (6 bases). V lost 2 bases and J 4 bases, leaving 15 bases between the germline ends. Germline V gene data show CDR1 as SGHTA and CDR2 as FQGNSA. The CDR3 has 15 residues. CDR3 region: CASSLTLGQGYEQYF. Here the CDR3 DNA reads TGTGCCAGCAGCTTAACTTTAGGCCAGGGGTACGAGCAGTACTTC.

This clonotype showed up many times. The chain is built from TRBV12-3 or TRBV12-4 and TRBJ1-3, with 7 bases that match TRBD1. The J segment lost 2 bases and the V segment lost 5 bases, leaving 9 bases of the junction unmatched. The CDR3 is 16 amino acids. The CDR3 sequence is CASSRQGQITGNTIYF. The CDR3 nucleotides are TGTGCCAGCAGTCGACAGGGTCAGATCACTGGAAACACCATATATTTT.

The sample holds many counts of this clonotype. The rearrangement uses TRBV19 and TRBJ2-1; 10 bases line up with TRBD2. CDR3 size: 16 residues. CDR1 LNHDA and CDR2 SQIVND come from the germline V gene (reference sequence). The ends lost 4 bases at V and 6 bases at J; junction bases unmatched: 9. CDR3 sequence reads: CASSKLAGFQGNEQFF. The CDR3 bases are TGTGCCAGTAGTAAACTAGCGGGATTCCAGGGCAATGAGCAGTTCTTC.